Sequencing of this TCR beta chain was carried out in a study of blood T cell repertoires in COVID-19. CDR1 is GTSNPN and CDR2 is SVGIG in the germline V gene (reference sequence). V was cut by 2 bases and J by 7 bases, with 8 bases left in between. CDR3 length equals 11 residues. This clone was recorded a few times. Here immunoSEQ multiplex PCR was the method, and the copy in TCRdb shows in-frame clones only, minus some. The sample contains hundreds of thousands of clones, around 80% of which appear only once. The TCR originated in a middle-aged man who had been exposed to COVID-19. The chain uses TRBV30 and TRBJ1-2; D not resolved. Sequencing was done on a sample of PBMCs or T cells enriched from blood (not recorded which). The CDR3 here is CAWSQTSGYTF. CDR3 coding DNA: TGTGCCTGGAGTCAAACATCTGGCTACACCTTC.